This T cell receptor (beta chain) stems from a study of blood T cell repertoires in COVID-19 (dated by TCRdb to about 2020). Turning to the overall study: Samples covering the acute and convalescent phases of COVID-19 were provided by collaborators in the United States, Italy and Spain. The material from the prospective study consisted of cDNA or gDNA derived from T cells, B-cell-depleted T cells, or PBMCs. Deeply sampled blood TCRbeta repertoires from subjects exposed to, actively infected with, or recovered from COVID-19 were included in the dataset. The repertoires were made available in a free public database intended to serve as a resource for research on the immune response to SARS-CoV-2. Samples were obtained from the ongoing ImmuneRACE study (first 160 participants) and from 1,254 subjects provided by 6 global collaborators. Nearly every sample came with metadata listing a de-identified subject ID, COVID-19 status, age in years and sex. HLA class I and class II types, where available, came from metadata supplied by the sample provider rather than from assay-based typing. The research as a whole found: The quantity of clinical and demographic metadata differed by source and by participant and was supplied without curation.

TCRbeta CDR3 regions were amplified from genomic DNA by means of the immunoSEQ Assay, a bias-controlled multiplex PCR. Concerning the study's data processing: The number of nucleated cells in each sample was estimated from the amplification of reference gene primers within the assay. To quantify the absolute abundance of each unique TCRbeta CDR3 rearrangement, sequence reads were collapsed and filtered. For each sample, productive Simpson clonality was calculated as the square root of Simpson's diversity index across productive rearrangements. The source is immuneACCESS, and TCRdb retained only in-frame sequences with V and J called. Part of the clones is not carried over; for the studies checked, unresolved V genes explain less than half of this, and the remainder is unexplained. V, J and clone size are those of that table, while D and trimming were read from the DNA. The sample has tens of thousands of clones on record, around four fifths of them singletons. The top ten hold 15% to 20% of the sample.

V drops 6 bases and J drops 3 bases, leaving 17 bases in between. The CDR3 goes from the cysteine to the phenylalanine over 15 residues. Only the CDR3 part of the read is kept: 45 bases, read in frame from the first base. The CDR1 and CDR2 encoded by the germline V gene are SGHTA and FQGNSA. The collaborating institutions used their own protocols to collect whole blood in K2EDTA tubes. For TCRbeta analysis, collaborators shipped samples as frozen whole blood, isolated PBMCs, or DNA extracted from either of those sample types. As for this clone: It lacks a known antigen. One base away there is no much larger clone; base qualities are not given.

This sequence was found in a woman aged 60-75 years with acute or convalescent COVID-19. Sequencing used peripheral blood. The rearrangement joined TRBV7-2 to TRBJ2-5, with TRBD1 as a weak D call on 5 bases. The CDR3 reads CASSPSRTTKETQYF. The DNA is TGTGCCAGCAGTCCCTCTAGGACAACTAAAGAGACCCAGTACTTC.